These T cell receptor beta chains were read from a single sample in a study of shared clonotypes between healthy human individuals. Method: immunoSEQ multiplex PCR; TCRdb's copy keeps in-frame clones and lacks some. The data contain 190,000 or so clones, roughly 70% of them seen just once; the ten biggest clones take up roughly 10%. Sequencing was done on a sample of memory CD4+ T cells sorted from blood. These receptors were obtained from a young man in good health. CDR3s include the opening cysteine and the closing phenylalanine or tryptophan. The D gene is left open where the match is weak. Some rows have no size entry. The others give once, few or many, or a class for an expanded clone.

TRBJ2-7 . TRBV10-2 TRBD1 TGCGCCAGCAGTGAGTCGGTGGGACAGGGGGTCAAGCAGTACTTC CASSESVGQGVKQYF
TRBJ2-1 . TRBV30 . TGTGCCTGGAGTCTCCGGAGAGAGAATGAGCAGTTCTTC CAWSLRRENEQFF
TRBJ2-7 few TRBV2 TRBD2 TGTGCCAGAAAGGGGGGACTAGCGGGAGGGAAACTCTACGAGCAGTACTTC CARKGGLAGGKLYEQYF
TRBJ2-1 . TRBV6-5 TRBD2 TGTGCCAGCAGTTACGGCGGGAGGGTCAATGAGCAGTTCTTC CASSYGGRVNEQFF
TRBJ2-7 . TRBV25-1 TRBD2 TGTGCCAGCAGTGACGCCGGGACTAGAGTCTACGAGCAGTACTTC CASSDAGTRVYEQYF
TRBJ2-7 few TRBV7-9 . TGTGCCAGCAGCTTGGCTGGGTTGACCTACGAGCAGTACTTC CASSLAGLTYEQYF
TRBJ2-2 . TRBV2 . TGTGCCAGCAGATTCCAGGGGTTGGACACCGGGGAGCTGTTTTTT CASRFQGLDTGELFF
TRBJ2-2 . TRBV9 . TGTGCCAGCAGCGCTAATCGAGCGGCCCCGAACACCGGGGAGCTGTTTTTT CASSANRAAPNTGELFF
TRBJ2-7 . TRBV15 . TGTGCCACCAGCAGAGGTGGGCGAGGCGGGTCCTCCTACGAGCAGTACTTC CATSRGGRGGSSYEQYF
TRBJ2-1 . TRBV7-2 . TGTGCCAGCAGCTTAGCGGCGGGCCCCCCCCTCTTC CASSLAAGPPLF
TRBJ2-7 . TRBV10-2 . TGCGCCAGCAGAGGGGCATACGAGCAGTACTTC CASRGAYEQYF
TRBJ2-7 . TRBV5-8 TRBD1 TGTGCCAGCAGCACCGCTCCGGGACAGTTGTCCTACGAGCAGTACTTC CASSTAPGQLSYEQYF
TRBJ2-3 . TRBV5-1 TRBD2 TGCGCCAGCAGCTCCCACAGGATTCGGGCTAGCGGTAGCACAGATACGCAGTATTTT CASSSHRIRASGSTDTQYF
TRBJ1-2 . TRBV18 TRBD1 TGTGCCAGTTCAGCCGGCTACCGACAGGGGATAAACTATGGCTACACCTTC CASSAGYRQGINYGYTF
TRBJ1-3 few TRBV29-1 TRBD1 TGCAGCATCCGGACAGGGGGCGCCGGAAACACCATATATTTT CSIRTGGAGNTIYF
TRBJ2-1 . TRBV9 . TGTGCCAGCAGCGCCGCTCCGCAACAACCCAGTGAGCAGTTCTTC CASSAAPQQPSEQFF
TRBJ1-4 . TRBV29-1 . TGCAGCGAGTCACAGGGTGGAGAAAAACTGTTTTTT CSESQGGEKLFF
TRBJ2-1 . TRBV28 TRBD2 TGTGCCAGCAGTATAGCGGGAAGCTCCTACAATGAGCAGTTCTTC CASSIAGSSYNEQFF
TRBJ1-2 . TRBV5-4 TRBD1 TGTGCCAGCAGCCCCGCTGGACAGGTTGCTTATGGCTACACCTTC CASSPAGQVAYGYTF
TRBJ2-1 few TRBV19 TRBD1 TGTGCCAGTAGTATTCTGGGACAGGCCTACAATGAGCAGTTCTTC CASSILGQAYNEQFF
TRBJ2-7 many TRBV18 TRBD2 TGTGCCAGCTCACCGGGACTAGCGGCCTACGAGCAGTACTTC CASSPGLAAYEQYF
TRBJ1-2 few TRBV5-5 . TGTGCCACGGGCTCGGGGGCGGAAAATGGCTACACCTTC CATGSGAENGYTF
TRBJ1-5 . TRBV5-5 . TGTGCCAGCAGCTTGACAGCGAGGAGGGACAATCAGCCCCAGCATTTT CASSLTARRDNQPQHF
TRBJ2-1 few TRBV18 . TGTGCCAGCTCACCAAAGACTAACAATGAGCAGTTCTTC CASSPKTNNEQFF
TRBJ1-5 few TRBV18 . TGTGCCAGCTCCTTCCCCAATCAGCCCCAGCATTTT CASSFPNQPQHF
TRBJ2-7 many TRBV11-2 TRBD1 TGTGCCAGCAGCGGGGACAGGGGACGGGCTCTCTACGAGCAGTACTTC CASSGDRGRALYEQYF
TRBJ1-2 once TRBV15 . TGTGCCACCAGCAGAGATTTACCGTCGGGGTATGGCTACACCTTC CATSRDLPSGYGYTF
TRBJ2-3 . TRBV10-3 . TGTGCCATCAGCTTAGACTACACAGATACGCAGTATTTT CAISLDYTDTQYF
TRBJ2-7 . TRBV10-3 . TGTGCCATCAGTGATATCAGGGTCACCTACGAGCAGTACTTC CAISDIRVTYEQYF
TRBJ2-5 few TRBV7-2 TRBD2 TGTGCCAGCAGCTTAGCGGGAGGGCAAGAGACCCAGTACTTC CASSLAGGQETQYF
TRBJ1-1 . TRBV2 . TGTGCCAGCAGAGGGGAGGTTGGCACTGAAGCTTTCTTT CASRGEVGTEAFF
TRBJ2-7 . TRBV4-1 . TGCGCCAGCAGCTCCGGACTATTGACCTACGAGCAGTACTTC CASSSGLLTYEQYF
TRBJ2-2 . TRBV9 . TGTGCCAGCAGCTCTGGACTCGTCACCGGGGAGCTGTTTTTT CASSSGLVTGELFF
TRBJ2-3 few TRBV9 . TGTGCCAGCAGCGTGGGGACTAGCACAGATACGCAGTATTTT CASSVGTSTDTQYF
TRBJ2-5 . TRBV5-1 . TGCGCCACGAAAGAGGGGGACCAAGAGACCCAGTACTTC CATKEGDQETQYF
TRBJ2-7 . TRBV27 . TGTGCCAGCAACTCGGACGTCAAGGGATCCTACGAGCAGTACTTC CASNSDVKGSYEQYF
TRBJ2-7 . TRBV2 . TGTGCCAGCAGTGAGGGGGCCGGGGATACCTACGAGCAGTACTTC CASSEGAGDTYEQYF
TRBJ2-1 . TRBV28 TRBD2 TGTGCCAGCAGTACCCTGGTCGGGAGGGCCTCCTACAATGAGCAGTTCTTC CASSTLVGRASYNEQFF
TRBJ2-5 few TRBV4-3 . TGCGCCAGCAGTTCTGGCACTGGCGCAGGGGAGACCCAGTACTTC CASSSGTGAGETQYF
TRBJ1-5 . TRBV19 . TGTGCCAGTAGTTCCCGGGTTGGGGGACATAGCAATCAGCCCCAGCATTTT CASSSRVGGHSNQPQHF
TRBJ2-1 . TRBV28 . TGTGCCAGCAGTGATGACCGGAGAGGCGTGCTCAATGAGCAGTTCTTC CASSDDRRGVLNEQFF
TRBJ2-1 . TRBV27 . TGTGCCAGCAGTCGTGAAAGTGAGCAGTTCTTC CASSRESEQFF
TRBJ1-5 . TRBV6-5 TRBD1 TGTGCCAGCAATCCGGCAGGGGGTCAGCCCCAGCATTTT CASNPAGGQPQHF